Listed here is a single TCR beta chain. Its antigen is unknown. Per-nucleotide qualities are absent, and no much larger clonotype sits a single base away. The CDR3 covers 14 residues, taking in both the cysteine and the phenylalanine. This entry keeps only the CDR3 DNA: 42 bases, framed from base 1. Clipping removes 4 bases from V and 8 bases from J, with 5 as the unmatched junction base count. CDR1 and CDR2, looked up from the germline V gene, are MNHEY and SVGAGI. This entry is derived from a study of T cell responses to AZD1222 COVID-19 vaccine (dated by TCRdb to the early 2020s). About the study as a whole: AZD1222 recipients with second doses at about 4 weeks or about 12 weeks were pooled, because spike-specific TCR depth and breadth did not differ between schedules. A total of about 230 trial participants underwent TCR sequencing, of whom 200 to 220 received two doses of AZD1222 and about 26 received two doses of the MenACWY control vaccine. Trial participants were enrolled by age into subgroups of 18-55, 56-69 and 70-plus years, and around 150, 28 and 57 TCR-sequenced participants, respectively, were included in these subgroups.

The research as a whole found: The 56-69-year group was small, and its depth increase did not reach significance, likely because of low power. Only five to seven AZD1222 recipients were SARS-CoV-2 seropositive at baseline, limiting conclusions about previously exposed vaccinees. Reportedly, almost half of the unique spike-specific TCRs recognized epitopes lying outside the regions that are mutated in the B.1.351 and B.1.1.7 variants. CD4 TCRs associated with the vaccine covered the entire spike protein, and the dominant responses were in regions 160-218 and 743-854. Participants were mostly white British and included more females than males, and it was suggested by the authors that clonal diversity may have been underestimated. Spike-specific TCR breadth and depth rose significantly after two AZD1222 doses compared with day 0 and with MenACWY recipients. No day 14 peak-response samples were available, so repertoires were characterized only after the peak T cell response.

The CDR3 regions of human TCRbeta chains were analyzed by immunosequencing. Regarding the original processing steps: Repertoire TCRs were matched against a reference library of SARS-CoV-2-specific TCRs generated with the MIRA antigen-specificity platform. Breadth was defined as the fraction of unique TCRs that were SARS-CoV-2-associated. Depth was defined as the fraction of total T cells that were SARS-CoV-2-associated. Using the MIRA data, each spike-specific TCR was assigned both to the spike region to which the TCR was reactive and to a CD4 or CD8 class. Log10-transformed breadth and depth values were compared by one-way ANOVA with Sidak's multiple comparisons tests. In TCRdb, the immuneACCESS table is reduced to in-frame sequences with V and J assigned. These tables do not hold every clone; where another copy was compared, an unresolved V gene accounts for under half, and the others remain unexplained. V and J calls and clone size are those listed in that table; D and trimming were worked out from the DNA. The sample data list around 140,000 clones, and 86% of these were observed just once. The top ten clones comprise around 22% of the sample.

Explained via the paper, the time point label denotes: baseline before first vaccination. Vaccinee samples were obtained from the UK trials COV001 and COV002, which included a single-blind randomized controlled phase 2/3 trial of AZD1222 (ChAdOx1 nCoV-19) in healthy adults. For TCRbeta chain sequencing, PBMC samples from trial participants were taken at day 0 and at day 28 after the second dose. The chain employs TRBV6-5 and TRBJ1-4, with TRBD1 matching 9 junction bases. Sequenced here: peripheral blood, sampled on day 0 of AZD1222 vaccination. The clonotype originates from an adult in good health. The CDR3 sequence is CASSFGQGKEKLFF. The DNA sequence reads TGTGCCAGCAGTTTTGGACAGGGGAAAGAAAAACTGTTTTTT.